This TCR beta chain originates from a study of blood T cell repertoires in COVID-19. Across the study: The United States, Italy and Spain supplied acute and convalescent COVID-19 samples. The cDNA or gDNA used as material had been derived from T cells, B-cell-depleted T cells, or PBMCs.

Authors' methods: Nucleated cell number was recorded as an estimate derived from reference gene primer amplification. Profiled with immunoSEQ multiplex PCR; TCRdb holds only in-frame clones, not every one. From that table come the V and J calls and clone size; the DNA was used to work out D and trimming. The sample carries about 170,000 clones, approximately 85% recorded once. The V gene's germline CDR1 is MDHEN and CDR2 SYDVKM. The CDR3 length is 15 residues. V was pared by 4 bases and J by 2 bases, with 15 bases between. The sequenced sample was peripheral blood. The sequence derives from a man between 35 and 55 years old who had recovered from COVID-19. This chain connects TRBV28 to TRBJ2-7; D is possibly TRBD2 (6 bases). The CDR3 here is CASSSGGTGAYEQYF. In DNA, the CDR3 is TGTGCCAGCAGTTCAGGCGGGACGGGGGCCTACGAGCAGTACTTC.